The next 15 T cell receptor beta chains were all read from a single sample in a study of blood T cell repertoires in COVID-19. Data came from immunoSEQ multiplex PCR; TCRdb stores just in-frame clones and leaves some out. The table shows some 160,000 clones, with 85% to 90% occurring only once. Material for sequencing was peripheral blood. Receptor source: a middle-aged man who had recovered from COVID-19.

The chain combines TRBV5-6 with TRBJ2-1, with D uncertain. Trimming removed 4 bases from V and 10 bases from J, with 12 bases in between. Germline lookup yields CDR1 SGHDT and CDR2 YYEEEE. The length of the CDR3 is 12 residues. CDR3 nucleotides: TGTGCCAGCAGCAGCTTAATGGGCGAGCAGTTCTTC. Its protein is CASSSLMGEQFF.

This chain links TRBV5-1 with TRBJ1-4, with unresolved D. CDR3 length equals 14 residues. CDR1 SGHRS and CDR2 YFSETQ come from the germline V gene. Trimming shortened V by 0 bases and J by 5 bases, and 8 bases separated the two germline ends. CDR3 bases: TGCGCCAGCAGCTTGGCCGCGGGGAATGAAAAACTGTTTTTT. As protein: CASSLAAGNEKLFF.

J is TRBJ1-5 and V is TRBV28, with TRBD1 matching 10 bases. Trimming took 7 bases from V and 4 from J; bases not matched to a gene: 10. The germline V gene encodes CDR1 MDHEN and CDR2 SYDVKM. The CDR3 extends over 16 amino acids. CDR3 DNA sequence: TGTGCCAGCACCGAAGGGGACAGGGGACGGAATCAGCCCCAGCATTTT. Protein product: CASTEGDRGRNQPQHF.

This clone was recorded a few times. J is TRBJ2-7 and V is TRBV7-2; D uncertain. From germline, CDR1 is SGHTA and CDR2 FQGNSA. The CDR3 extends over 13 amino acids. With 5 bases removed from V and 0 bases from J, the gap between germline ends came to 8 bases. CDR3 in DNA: TGTGCCAGCAGCCCGCGAGTCTCCTACGAGCAGTACTTC. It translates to CASSPRVSYEQYF.

The DNA of the CDR3 is TGTGCCAGCAGCTTATCTAGCCCCTGGACAGGGGAAGGCGAGCAGTACTTC. Translated: CASSLSSPWTGEGEQYF. This sequence joins TRBV7-2 and TRBJ2-7; TRBD1 aligns across 9 bases. Germline values: CDR1 SGHTA, CDR2 FQGNSA. The CDR3 is 17 residues long. V shed 2 bases and J 6 bases; nucleotides not matched to a gene: 14.

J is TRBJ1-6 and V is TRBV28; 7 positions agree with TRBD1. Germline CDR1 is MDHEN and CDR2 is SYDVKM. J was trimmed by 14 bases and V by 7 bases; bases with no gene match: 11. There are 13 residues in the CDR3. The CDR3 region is CASTRTGPRTLHF. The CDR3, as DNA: TGTGCCAGCACCAGGACAGGCCCAAGGACCCTCCACTTT.

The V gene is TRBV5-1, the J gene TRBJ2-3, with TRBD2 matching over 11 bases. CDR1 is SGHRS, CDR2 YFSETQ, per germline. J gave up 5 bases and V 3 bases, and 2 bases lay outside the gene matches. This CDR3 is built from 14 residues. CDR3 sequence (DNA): TGCGCCAGCAGCTGGGGACTAGCGGAAGATACGCAGTATTTT. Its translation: CASSWGLAEDTQYF.

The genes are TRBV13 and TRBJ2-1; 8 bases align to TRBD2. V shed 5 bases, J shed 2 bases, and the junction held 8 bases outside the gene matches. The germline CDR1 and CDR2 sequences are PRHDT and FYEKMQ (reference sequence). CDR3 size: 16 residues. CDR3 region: CASSRSGRNPYNEQFF. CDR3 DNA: TGTGCCAGCAGCCGAAGCGGGAGAAACCCCTACAATGAGCAGTTCTTC. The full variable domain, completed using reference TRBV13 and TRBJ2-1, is AAGVIQSPRHLIKEKRETATLKCYPIPRHDTVYWYQQGPGQDPQFLISFYEKMQSDKGSIPDRFSAQQFSDYHSELNMSSLELGDSALYFCASSRSGRNPYNEQFFGPGTRLTVL.

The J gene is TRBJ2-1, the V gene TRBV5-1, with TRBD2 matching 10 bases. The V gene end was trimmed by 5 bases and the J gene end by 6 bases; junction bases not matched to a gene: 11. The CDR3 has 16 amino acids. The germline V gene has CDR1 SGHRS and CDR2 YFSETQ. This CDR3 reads CASRLTSGLIPNEQFF. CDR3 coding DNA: TGCGCCAGCAGATTGACTAGCGGGTTGATCCCCAATGAGCAGTTCTTC.

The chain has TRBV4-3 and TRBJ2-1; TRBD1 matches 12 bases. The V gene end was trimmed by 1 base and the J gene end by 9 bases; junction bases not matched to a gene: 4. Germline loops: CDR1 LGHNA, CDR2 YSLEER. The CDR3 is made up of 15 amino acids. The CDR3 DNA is TGCGCCAGCAGCCAAGGGGACAGGGGGCCCGGTGAGCAGTTCTTC. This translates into CASSQGDRGPGEQFF.

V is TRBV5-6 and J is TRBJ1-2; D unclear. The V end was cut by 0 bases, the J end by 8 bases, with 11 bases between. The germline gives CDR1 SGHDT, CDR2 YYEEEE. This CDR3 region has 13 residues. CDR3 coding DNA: TGTGCCAGCAGCTTGGTACGGGGAAACGGCTACACCTTC. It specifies CASSLVRGNGYTF.

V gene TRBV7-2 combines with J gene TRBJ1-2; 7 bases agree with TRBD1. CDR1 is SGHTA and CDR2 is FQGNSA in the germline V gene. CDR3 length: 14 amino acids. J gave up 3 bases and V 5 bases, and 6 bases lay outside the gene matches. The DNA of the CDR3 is TGTGCCAGCAGCCCTCCCGGGACAGACTATGGCTACACCTTC. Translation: CASSPPGTDYGYTF.

CDR3: CASSLRGRANEKLFF. CDR3 nucleotide sequence: TGTGCCAGCAGCTTGAGGGGGCGGGCTAATGAAAAACTGTTTTTT. The chain combines TRBV7-2 with TRBJ1-4; the match to TRBD1 covers 7 bases. The CDR3 has 15 residues. The V gene's germline CDR1 is SGHTA and CDR2 FQGNSA. The junction had 4 bases not matched to a gene; V was cut back by 3 bases and J by 3 bases. The variable domain in full, with the rest retrieved from reference TRBV7-2 and TRBJ1-4, is GAGVSQSPSNKVTEKGKDVELRCDPISGHTALYWYRQSLGQGLEFLIYFQGNSAPDKSGLPSDRFSAERTGGSVSTLTIQRTQQEDSAVYLCASSLRGRANEKLFFGSGTQLSVL.

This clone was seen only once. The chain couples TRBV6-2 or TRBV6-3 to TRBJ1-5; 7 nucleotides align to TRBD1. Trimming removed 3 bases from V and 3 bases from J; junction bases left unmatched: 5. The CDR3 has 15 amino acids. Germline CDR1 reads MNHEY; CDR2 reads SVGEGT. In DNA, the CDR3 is TGTGCCAGCAGTTATGGAGGGGGCTTCAATCAGCCCCAGCATTTT. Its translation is CASSYGGGFNQPQHF.

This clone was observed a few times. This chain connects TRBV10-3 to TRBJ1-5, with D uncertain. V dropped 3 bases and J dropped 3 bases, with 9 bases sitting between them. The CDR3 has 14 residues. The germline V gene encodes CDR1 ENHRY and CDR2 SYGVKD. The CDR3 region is CAISDGSYNQPQHF. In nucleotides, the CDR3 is TGTGCCATCAGTGACGGGTCATACAATCAGCCCCAGCATTTT.